This T cell receptor (beta chain) was recovered during a study of blood T cell repertoires in COVID-19. About the study: Acute and convalescent COVID-19 samples came from the United States, Italy and Spain. PBMCs, B-cell-depleted T cells, or T cells were the source of the cDNA or gDNA that made up the material.

In this sample, this clone turned up a few times. V was pared by 3 bases and J by 2 bases, with 7 bases of the junction left unmatched. CDR1 is GTSNPN, CDR2 SVGIG, per germline (reference sequence). The CDR3 is made up of 15 amino acids. Original data processing: How many nucleated cells were present was estimated from reference gene primer amplification. This table comes from immunoSEQ multiplex PCR, and its TCRdb copy is limited to in-frame clones, with some not included. V, J and clone size are those of that table, while D and trimming were read from the DNA. The data contain tens of thousands of clones, 65% to 70% of them seen just once; the ten biggest clones take up about 15%.

Material: peripheral blood. The clonotype comes from a human donor in a cohort sampled during active COVID-19. This chain connects TRBV30 to TRBJ1-5; 7 bases are a match to TRBD1. CDR3 sequence reads: CAWRARGRGNQPQHF. CDR3 DNA: TGTGCCTGGAGGGCTAGGGGGCGAGGCAATCAGCCCCAGCATTTT.